This T cell receptor (beta chain) was observed in a study of blood T cell repertoires in COVID-19. The assay was immunoSEQ multiplex PCR, and TCRdb's table has in-frame clones only and misses some. In the table there are under 55,000 clones, 70% to 90% of which are singletons. The CDR3 runs 14 residues. The V gene's germline CDR1 is SGDLS and CDR2 YYNGEE. Trimming left V 3 bases short and J 0 bases short, with 9 bases between. The clonotype was recovered from a middle-aged man with active COVID-19. Sequencing was performed on peripheral blood. The chain employs TRBV9 and TRBJ1-1, with D possibly TRBD1 on 5 matching bases. The CDR3 coding sequence is TGTGCCAGCAGCGCTTGGGGGGTGAACACTGAAGCTTTCTTT. This gives the protein CASSAWGVNTEAFF.